The 9 T cell receptor beta chains below all came from one sample that was sequenced in a study of CD8 T cells in ankylosing spondylitis. TCRdb re-called the 5' RACE reads through MiXCR, storing one row per CDR3 protein. Of about 340,000 distinct CDR3 sequences in the sample, around 15% were seen once. Material: blood, either unsorted or a sorted T cell fraction (not recorded which). The receptors shown here come from a male donor with ankylosing spondylitis or in good health (not recorded which).

There are a few counts of this clonotype. CDR3 region: CASSRTGGFFAEAFF. Written as DNA, the CDR3 is TGCGCCAGCAGCCGGACAGGGGGCTTTTTTGCCGAAGCTTTCTTT. The chain carries TRBV5-1 and TRBJ1-1, with TRBD1 matching 11 bases. The CDR3 is 15 amino acids. After removal of 4 bases from V and 8 bases from J, the junction contained 10 bases not matched to a gene. Germline CDR1 SGHRS, CDR2 YFSETQ.

The V call is TRBV4-1, the J call TRBJ1-4; D is uncertain. The CDR3 has 19 amino acids. The germline gives CDR1 MGHRA, CDR2 YSYEKL. The ends were cut back, 0 bases at V and 0 bases at J, with 17 bases in the middle. CDR3 residues: CASSQEVTGQAATNEKLFF. In DNA form, the CDR3 reads TGCGCCAGCAGCCAAGAAGTGACGGGCCAGGCCGCAACTAATGAAAAACTGTTTTTT.

The chain links TRBV19 to TRBJ1-5; TRBD1 matches 7 bases. Germline CDR1 and CDR2: LNHDA and SQIVND (reference sequence). This CDR3 is 14 amino acids long. V lost 4 bases to trimming and J lost 4 bases; unmatched junction nucleotides: 4. Here the CDR3 reads CASSTRQGNQPQHF. The CDR3 DNA sequence: TGTGCCAGTAGTACTCGACAGGGAAATCAGCCCCAGCATTTT.

This clonotype turned up a few times. This sequence joins TRBV9 and TRBJ1-2, with a tentative D call TRBD1 (5 bases). This CDR3 has 15 amino acids. The V and J ends lost 1 base and 7 bases respectively, with 17 bases between them. Looked up from germline, CDR1 is SGDLS and CDR2 is YYNGEE. CDR3 in amino acids: CASSVHRDHGGGYTF. DNA for the CDR3: TGTGCCAGCAGCGTACATCGGGACCACGGGGGTGGCTACACCTTC. Full variable domain (missing parts from reference TRBV9 and TRBJ1-2): DSGVTQTPKHLITATGQRVTLRCSPRSGDLSVYWYQQSLDQGLQFLIQYYNGEERAKGNILERFSAQQFPDLHSELNLSSLELGDSALYFCASSVHRDHGGGYTFGSGTRLTVV.

This clonotype has more than one count but fewer than ten. Written as DNA, the CDR3 is TGCGCCAGCAGCCTCAGGGTGACCGGGGAGACCCAGTACTTC. It yields the protein CASSLRVTGETQYF. This chain links TRBV5-1 with TRBJ2-5, with a tentative D call TRBD1 (5 bases). Trimming shortened V by 4 bases and J by 5 bases, and 15 bases separated the two germline ends. The CDR3 runs to 14 residues. Germline V lookup: CDR1 SGHRS, CDR2 YFSETQ. Full variable domain (remainder filled in from reference TRBV5-1 and TRBJ2-5): KAGVTQTPRYLIKTRGQQVTLSCSPISGHRSVSWYQQTPGQGLQFLFEYFSETQRNKGNFPGRFSGRQFSNSRSEMNVSTLELGDSALYLCASSLRVTGETQYFGPGTRLLVL.

The chain is built from TRBV12-3 or TRBV12-4 and TRBJ2-1; 7 nucleotides agree with TRBD1. V dropped 5 bases and J dropped 9; count of bases not matched to a gene: 10. The CDR3 is 14 residues long. CDR3 region: CASSPTGVVVEQFF. The CDR3 region has the DNA TGTGCCAGCAGTCCCACAGGGGTGGTTGTTGAGCAGTTCTTC.

This clonotype was found a few times. The rearrangement links TRBV5-6 to TRBJ2-1; 8 bases map to TRBD1. Germline CDR1 SGHDT, CDR2 YYEEEE. After removal of 6 bases from V and 5 bases from J, the junction contained 7 bases not matched to a gene. This CDR3 spans 14 amino acids. The CDR3 region is CASTRPGQDNEQFF. CDR3 DNA sequence: TGTGCCAGCACCCGCCCGGGACAGGACAATGAGCAGTTCTTC. Full variable domain (outside the CDR3, taken from reference TRBV5-6 and TRBJ2-1): DAGVTQSPTHLIKTRGQQVTLRCSPKSGHDTVSWYQQALGQGPQFIFQYYEEEERQRGNFPDRFSGHQFPNYSSELNVNALLLGDSALYLCASTRPGQDNEQFFGPGTRLTVL.

This chain joins TRBV7-2 and TRBJ2-1; the match to TRBD1 covers 9 bases. The CDR3 totals 15 residues. Germline CDR1 and CDR2: SGHTA and FQGNSA. Trimming cost V 1 base and J 6 bases; bases outside gene matches: 4. This chain's CDR3 is CASSLGTGALNEQFF. The DNA of the CDR3 is TGTGCCAGCAGCTTAGGGACAGGGGCCCTCAATGAGCAGTTCTTC.

This clonotype was found a few times. The V gene is TRBV29-1, the J gene TRBJ2-1; 8 bases fit TRBD2. Trimming took 7 bases from V and 6 from J; bases not matched to a gene: 5. Germline-derived CDR1 and CDR2 are SQVTM and ANQGSEA. The CDR3 has 12 amino acids. CDR3 sequence (DNA): TGCAGCGGTGGGACTAGATTCAATGAGCAGTTCTTC. It translates to CSGGTRFNEQFF.